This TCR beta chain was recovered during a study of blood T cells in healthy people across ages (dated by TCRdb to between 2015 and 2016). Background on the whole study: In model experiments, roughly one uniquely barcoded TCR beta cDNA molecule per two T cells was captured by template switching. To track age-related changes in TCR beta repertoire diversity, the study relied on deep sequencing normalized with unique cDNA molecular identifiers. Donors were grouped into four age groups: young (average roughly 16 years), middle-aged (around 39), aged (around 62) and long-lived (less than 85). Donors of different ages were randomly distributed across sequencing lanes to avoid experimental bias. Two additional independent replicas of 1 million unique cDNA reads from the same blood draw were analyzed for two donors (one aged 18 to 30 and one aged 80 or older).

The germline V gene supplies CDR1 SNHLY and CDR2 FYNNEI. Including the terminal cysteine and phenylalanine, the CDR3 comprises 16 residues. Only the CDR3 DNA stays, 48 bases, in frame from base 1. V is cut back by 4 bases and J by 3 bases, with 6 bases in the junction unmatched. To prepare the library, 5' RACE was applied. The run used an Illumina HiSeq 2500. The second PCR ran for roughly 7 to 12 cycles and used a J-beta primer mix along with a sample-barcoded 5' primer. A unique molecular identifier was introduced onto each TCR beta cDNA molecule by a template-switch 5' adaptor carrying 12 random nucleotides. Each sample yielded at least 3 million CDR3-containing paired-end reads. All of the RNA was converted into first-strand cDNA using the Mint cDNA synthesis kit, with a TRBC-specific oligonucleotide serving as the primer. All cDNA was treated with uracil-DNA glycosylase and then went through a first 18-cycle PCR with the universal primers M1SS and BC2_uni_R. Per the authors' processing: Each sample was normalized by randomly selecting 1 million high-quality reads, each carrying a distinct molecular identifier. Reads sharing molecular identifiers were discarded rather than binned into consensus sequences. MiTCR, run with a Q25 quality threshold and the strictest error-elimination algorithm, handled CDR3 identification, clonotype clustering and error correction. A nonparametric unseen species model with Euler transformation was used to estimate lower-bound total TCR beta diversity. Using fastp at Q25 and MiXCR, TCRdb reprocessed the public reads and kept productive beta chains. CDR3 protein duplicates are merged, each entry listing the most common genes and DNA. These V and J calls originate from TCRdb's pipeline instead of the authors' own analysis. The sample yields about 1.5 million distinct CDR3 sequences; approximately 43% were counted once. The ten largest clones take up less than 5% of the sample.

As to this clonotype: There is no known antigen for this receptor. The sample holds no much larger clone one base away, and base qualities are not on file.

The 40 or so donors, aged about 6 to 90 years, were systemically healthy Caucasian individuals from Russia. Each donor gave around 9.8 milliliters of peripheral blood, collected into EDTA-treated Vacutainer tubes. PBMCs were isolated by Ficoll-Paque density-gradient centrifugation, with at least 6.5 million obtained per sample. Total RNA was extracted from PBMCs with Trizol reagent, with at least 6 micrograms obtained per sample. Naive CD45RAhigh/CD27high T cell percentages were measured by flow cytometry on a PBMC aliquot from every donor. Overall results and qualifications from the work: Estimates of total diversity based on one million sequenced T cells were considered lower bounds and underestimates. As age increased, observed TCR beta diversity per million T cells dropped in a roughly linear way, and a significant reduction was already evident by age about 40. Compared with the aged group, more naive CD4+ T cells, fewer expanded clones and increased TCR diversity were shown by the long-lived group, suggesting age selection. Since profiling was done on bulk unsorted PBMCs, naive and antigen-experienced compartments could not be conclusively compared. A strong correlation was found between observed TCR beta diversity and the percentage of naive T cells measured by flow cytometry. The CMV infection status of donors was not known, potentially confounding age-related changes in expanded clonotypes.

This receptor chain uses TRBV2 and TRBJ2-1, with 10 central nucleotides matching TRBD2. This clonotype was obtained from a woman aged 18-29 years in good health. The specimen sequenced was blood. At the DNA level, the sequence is TGTGCCAGCAGTGCCCAGAGCGGGAGGGTCTACAATGAGCAGTTCTTC. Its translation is CASSAQSGRVYNEQFF.